These 21 T cell receptor beta chains share one sample of origin, sequenced in a study of blood T cells in healthy people across ages (dated by TCRdb to between 2014 and 2016). The library was made by 5' RACE. The data were produced on an Illumina HiSeq 2500. A second roughly 6 to 12 cycle PCR used a sample-barcoded 5' primer and a J-beta primer mix. TCRdb cleaned the public reads at Q25 with fastp, built clones with MiXCR and kept in-frame beta chains. Here each entry gathers all rows of one CDR3 protein and keeps the most common genes and DNA. For this sample the table gives about 800,000 distinct CDR3 sequences, of which about 62% were detected only once. The top ten clones comprise 22% of the sample. Sequencing was done on a sample of blood. The receptors here all came from a man aged 25 to 40 in good health.

This clonotype was seen a handful of times. This chain's CDR3 is CASSEMGGREKVANEQFF. The CDR3 DNA reads TGTGCCAGCAGTGAAATGGGAGGGAGGGAAAAGGTCGCCAATGAGCAGTTCTTC. The rearrangement uses TRBV25-1 and TRBJ2-1; 7 bases are shared with TRBD2. The CDR3 consists of 18 residues. From germline, CDR1 is MGHDK and CDR2 SYGVNS. V was pared by 2 bases and J by 6 bases, with 16 bases of the junction left unmatched.

J is TRBJ1-5 and V is TRBV4-3; D is unclear. The CDR3 runs 14 residues. Germline CDR1 LGHNA, CDR2 YSLEER. V lost 4 bases to trimming and J lost 2 bases, with 9 bases between them. The CDR3 protein is CASSRGLGNQPQHF. CDR3 coding DNA: TGCGCCAGCAGCCGAGGGTTGGGCAATCAGCCCCAGCATTTT.

The gene calls are TRBV27 and TRBJ1-2; 7 bases agree with TRBD1. J was trimmed by 8 bases and V by 5 bases; bases with no gene match: 8. This CDR3 has 13 amino acids. Germline CDR1 is MNHEY and CDR2 is SMNVEV (reference sequence). CDR3 coding DNA: TGTGCCAGCAGTCTTAGACAGGGCGGCGGCTACACCTTC. It specifies CASSLRQGGGYTF.

The gene calls are TRBV21-1 and TRBJ1-5; the table calls TRBD1, which could not be checked here. TRBV21-1 is a recognized pseudogene. The CDR3 runs 17 residues. The CDR3 loop reads CASSTSFDRDRDQPQHF. CDR3 in DNA: TGTGCCAGCAGCACCTCTTTTGACAGGGATCGAGATCAGCCCCAGCATTTT.

This clonotype appeared a few times. The chain is built from TRBV28 and TRBJ2-3, with 7 bases aligning to TRBD2. The V and J ends lost 1 base and 10 bases, in that order; junction bases with no gene match: 8. CDR3 length equals 14 residues. Germline V gene lookup returns CDR1 MDHEN and CDR2 SYDVKM. CDR3 sequence reads: CASSLLAGASAQYF. CDR3 in DNA: TGTGCCAGCAGTTTATTGGCGGGAGCTTCGGCGCAGTATTTT. The variable domain in full, with the rest retrieved from reference TRBV28 and TRBJ2-3, is DVKVTQSSRYLVKRTGEKVFLECVQDMDHENMFWYRQDPGLGLRLIYFSYDVKMKEKGDIPEGYSVSREKKERFSLILESASTNQTSMYLCASSLLAGASAQYFGPGTRLTVL.

This clonotype was counted between two and nine times. This rearrangement joins TRBV20-1 to TRBJ2-1; 12 nucleotides agree with TRBD2. With V trimmed by 6 bases and J by 6 bases, 9 bases remained unmatched. CDR3 length equals 15 residues. Germline V gives CDR1 DFQATT, CDR2 SNEGSKA (reference sequence). For the CDR3, the DNA is TGCAGTGCCATGACTAGCGGGAGAAGGGGCAATGAGCAGTTCTTC. Encoded protein: CSAMTSGRRGNEQFF.

V gene TRBV5-5 combines with J gene TRBJ1-1, with TRBD1 matching over 8 bases. Germline values: CDR1 SGHKS, CDR2 YYEKEE (reference sequence). The V segment lost 0 bases and the J segment 5 bases; nucleotides outside the gene matches: 6. This CDR3 is 15 amino acids long. The CDR3 sequence: CASSLGATGGTEAFF. CDR3 coding DNA: TGTGCCAGCAGCTTGGGGGCCACAGGGGGAACTGAAGCTTTCTTT.

The V gene is TRBV7-2, the J gene TRBJ2-5; D not certain. V lost 5 bases, J lost 5 bases, and 15 bases lay in between. The CDR3 extends over 14 amino acids. Germline values: CDR1 SGHTA, CDR2 FQGNSA. The CDR3 DNA follows: TGTGCCAGCAGCCTAGGACCTTCCGGGGAGACCCAGTACTTC. Translating it yields CASSLGPSGETQYF.

This clonotype has a handful of counts. V usage is TRBV27 and J usage is TRBJ2-7; tentative D call: TRBD1 (5 bases). This CDR3 contains 15 residues. Germline lookup yields CDR1 MNHEY and CDR2 SMNVEV (reference sequence). V was pared by 2 bases and J by 6 bases, with 17 bases between. In DNA, the CDR3 is TGTGCCAGCAGTTTACAGGTCCAGGGTCTCTCCGAGCAGTACTTC. Its translation: CASSLQVQGLSEQYF.

This clonotype has more than one count but fewer than ten. The CDR3 is CASSQEGGEKLFF. The CDR3 nucleotides are TGCGCCAGCAGCCAAGAAGGGGGTGAAAAACTGTTTTTT. The J gene is TRBJ1-4, the V gene TRBV4-3, with D perhaps TRBD1 (6 bases). Trimming left V 0 bases short and J 7 bases short, with 6 bases between. From germline, CDR1 is LGHNA and CDR2 YSLEER. This CDR3 has 13 residues.

In its sample, this clonotype was seen a few times. V is TRBV5-5 and J is TRBJ1-1; D uncertain. The CDR3 contains 12 residues. V lost 4 bases, J lost 7 bases, and 11 bases lay in between. CDR1 is SGHKS, CDR2 YYEKEE, per germline (reference sequence). CDR3 nucleotides: TGTGCCAGCAGCCGGACCGGTATTGAAGCTTTCTTT. Encoded protein: CASSRTGIEAFF.

The V and J genes are TRBV2 and TRBJ2-5; D gene ambiguous. V was trimmed by 6 bases and J by 5 bases, leaving 13 bases between them. The V gene's germline CDR1 is SNHLY and CDR2 FYNNEI. The CDR3 runs to 13 residues. The CDR3 coding sequence is TGTGCCAGCAGGCCCACTACCGTGGAGACCCAGTACTTC. Protein product: CASRPTTVETQYF.

The chain carries TRBV20-1 and TRBJ2-5; TRBD1 matches 8 bases. Germline loops: CDR1 DFQATT, CDR2 SNEGSKA (reference sequence). V trimming: 3 bases; J trimming: 5 bases; junction bases outside the gene matches: 5. This CDR3 spans 13 amino acids. CDR3 coding DNA: TGCAGTGCTAGTAGGGGACAGGTGGAGACCCAGTACTTC. It encodes CSASRGQVETQYF.

The chain has TRBV6-1 and TRBJ2-5; TRBD2 aligns across 10 bases. The V gene end was trimmed by 8 bases and the J gene end by 7 bases; junction bases not matched to a gene: 13. The CDR3 runs to 15 residues. CDR1 and CDR2 (germline): MNHNS, SASEGT. For the CDR3, the DNA is TGTGCCAGCGAAACGGGAACTAGCGGGGATGTGACCCAGTACTTC. Translation gives CASETGTSGDVTQYF.

The CDR3 protein is CASSLGTSGHLYNEQFF. CDR3 in DNA: TGTGCCAGCAGTTTGGGGACTAGCGGGCATCTCTACAATGAGCAGTTCTTC. The chain is built from TRBV6-5 and TRBJ2-1; TRBD2 matches 12 bases. Trimming removed 4 bases from V and 3 bases from J; junction bases left unmatched: 7. The V gene's germline CDR1 is MNHEY and CDR2 SVGAGI. The CDR3 extends over 17 amino acids.

The count of this clonotype is one. An end of the junction differs from the germline gene, which may be a read error. The CDR3 loop is CVSSPHGSTDTQYF. Here the CDR3 DNA reads TGTGTCAGCAGCCCCCACGGTAGCACAGATACGCAGTATTTT. This sequence joins TRBV12-3 or TRBV12-4 and TRBJ2-3; unclear D gene. This CDR3 is built from 14 residues.

This clonotype was picked up a small number of times. V gene TRBV7-2 combines with J gene TRBJ2-7; D not resolved. Germline loops: CDR1 SGHTA, CDR2 FQGNSA. The V and J ends lost 3 bases and 2 bases respectively, with 5 bases between them. The CDR3 extends over 12 amino acids. This CDR3 is CASSFLAYEQYF. The CDR3 coding sequence is TGTGCCAGCAGCTTCCTCGCCTACGAGCAGTACTTC.

This chain uses TRBV6-2 or TRBV6-3 with TRBJ2-1; D ambiguous. Looked up from germline, CDR1 is MNHEY and CDR2 is SVGEGT. V was shortened by 7 bases and J by 8 bases, with 15 bases between the two germline ends. The length of the CDR3 is 13 residues. In nucleotides, the CDR3 is TGTGCCAGCATTAAGGGCCCCCACCATGAGCAGTTCTTC. It specifies CASIKGPHHEQFF.

The DNA for the CDR3 is TGCAGTGCTAGGGAGGAGGATAACTGGGGCCGCCTGGGAGAGCAGTACTTC. Protein: CSAREEDNWGRLGEQYF. The chain recombines TRBV20-1 with TRBJ2-4; the D gene could be TRBD1 or TRBD2 (5 bases each). In germline, CDR1 is DFQATT, CDR2 SNEGSKA (reference sequence). Trimming left V 3 bases short and J 13 bases short, with 31 bases between. CDR3 length: 17 residues.

The CDR3 region is CASSLRQSGGNRNTEAFF. CDR3 sequence (DNA): TGTGCCAGCAGTTTGCGGCAAAGTGGGGGGAACCGTAACACTGAAGCTTTCTTT. The chain combines TRBV27 with TRBJ1-1; weak D call: TRBD1 (5 bases). Germline lookup yields CDR1 MNHEY and CDR2 SMNVEV (reference sequence). Trimming removed 3 bases at V and 2 bases at J, with 22 bases between. This CDR3 is 18 amino acids long.

The chain carries TRBV30 and TRBJ2-3; no clear D gene. V was pared by 6 bases and J by 2 bases, with 3 bases between. Germline V gene sequence: CDR1 GTSNPN, CDR2 SVGIG (reference sequence). The CDR3 sequence is 10 residues long. The DNA of the CDR3 is TGTGCCTGTTACACAGATACGCAGTATTTT. Translation: CACYTDTQYF.